This TCR beta chain was identified in a study of T cells after posttransplantation cyclophosphamide. Study outcomes and limitations: TRB clonality was highly associated with recipient CMV seropositivity and reactivation.

This clone has only a few counts. What it binds is not known. On the day of bone marrow donation, the related graft donor provided peripheral blood. Trimming took off 1 base at V and 8 bases at J, with 16 bases between the two ends. Germline-derived CDR1 and CDR2 are SGHTA and FQGNSA. The CDR3 is made up of 15 amino acids. The table came from immunoSEQ multiplex PCR; TCRdb's copy has only in-frame clones and leaves some out. The sample contains approximately 40,000 clones, none occurring once; approximately 2.2% lies in the top ten. The specimen was PBMCs. The source is a man aged 35-49 years in good health, CMV-negative, and a related stem cell transplant donor. This chain joins TRBV7-2 and TRBJ2-3, with D perhaps matching TRBD1 (6 bases). CDR3 nucleotide sequence: TGTGCCAGCAGCTTAGTCAAGAAGGACAGTAGTACGCAGTATTTT. It is translated as CASSLVKKDSSTQYF.